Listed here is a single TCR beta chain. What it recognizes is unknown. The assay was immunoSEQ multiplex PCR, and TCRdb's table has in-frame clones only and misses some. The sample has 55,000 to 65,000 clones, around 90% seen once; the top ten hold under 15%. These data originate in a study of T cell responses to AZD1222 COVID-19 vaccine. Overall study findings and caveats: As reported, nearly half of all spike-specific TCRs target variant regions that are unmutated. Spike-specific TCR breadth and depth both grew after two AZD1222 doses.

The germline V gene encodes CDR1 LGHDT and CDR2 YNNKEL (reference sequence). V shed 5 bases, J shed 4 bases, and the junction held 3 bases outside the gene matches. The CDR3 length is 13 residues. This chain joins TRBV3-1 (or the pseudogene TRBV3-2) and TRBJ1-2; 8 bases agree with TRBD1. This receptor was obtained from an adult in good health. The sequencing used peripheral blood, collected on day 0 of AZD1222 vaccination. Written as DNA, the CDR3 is TGTGCCAGCAGCTTAACAGGGGGCTATGGCTACACCTTC. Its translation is CASSLTGGYGYTF.